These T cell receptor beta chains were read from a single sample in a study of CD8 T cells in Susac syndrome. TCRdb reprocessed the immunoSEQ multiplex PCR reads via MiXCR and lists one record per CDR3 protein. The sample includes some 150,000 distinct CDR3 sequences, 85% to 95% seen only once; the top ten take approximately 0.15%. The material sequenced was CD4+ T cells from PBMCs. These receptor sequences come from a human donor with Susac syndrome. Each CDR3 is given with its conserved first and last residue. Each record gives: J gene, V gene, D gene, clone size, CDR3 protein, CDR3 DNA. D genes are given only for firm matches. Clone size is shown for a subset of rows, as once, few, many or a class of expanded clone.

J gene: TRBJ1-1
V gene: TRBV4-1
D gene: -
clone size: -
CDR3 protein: CASSQVGQWDTEAFF
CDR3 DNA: TGCGCCAGCAGCCAAGTTGGACAGTGGGACACTGAAGCTTTCTTT

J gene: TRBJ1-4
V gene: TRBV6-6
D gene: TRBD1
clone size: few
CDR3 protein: CASSHGTEPNEKLFF
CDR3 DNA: TGTGCCAGCAGCCACGGGACAGAGCCTAATGAAAAACTGTTTTTT

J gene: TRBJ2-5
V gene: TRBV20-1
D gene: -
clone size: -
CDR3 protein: CSASPLLETQYF
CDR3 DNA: TGCAGTGCTAGCCCACTTTTGGAGACCCAGTACTTC

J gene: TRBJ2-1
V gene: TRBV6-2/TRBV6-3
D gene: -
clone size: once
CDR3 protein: CASTAGRGTSLMNEQFF
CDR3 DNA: TGTGCCAGCACCGCCGGGCGAGGGACCTCCTTAATGAATGAGCAGTTCTTC

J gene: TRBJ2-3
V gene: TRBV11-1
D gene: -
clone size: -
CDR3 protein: CASSPDYSTDTQYF
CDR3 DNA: TGTGCCAGCAGCCCGGACTACAGCACAGATACGCAGTATTTT

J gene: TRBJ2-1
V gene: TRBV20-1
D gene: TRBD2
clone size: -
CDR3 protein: CSASSASGARGEQFF
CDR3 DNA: TGCAGTGCTAGTTCGGCTAGCGGGGCCCGGGGTGAGCAGTTCTTC

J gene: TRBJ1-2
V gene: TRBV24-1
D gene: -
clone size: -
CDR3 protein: CATSDRRNGYTF
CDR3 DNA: TGTGCCACCAGTGATAGGCGGAACGGCTACACCTTC

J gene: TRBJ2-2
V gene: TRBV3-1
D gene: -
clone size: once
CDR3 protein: CASSQGSGELFF
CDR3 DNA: TGTGCCAGCAGCCAAGGATCCGGGGAGCTGTTTTTT

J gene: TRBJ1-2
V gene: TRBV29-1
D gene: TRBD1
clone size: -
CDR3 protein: CSVEPEGETGSTF
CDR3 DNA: TGCAGCGTTGAACCCGAGGGGGAGACAGGGTCCACCTTC

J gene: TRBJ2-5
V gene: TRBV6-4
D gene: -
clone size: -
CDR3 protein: CASSGEGEETQYF
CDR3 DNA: TGTGCCAGCAGTGGGGAAGGGGAAGAGACCCAGTACTTC

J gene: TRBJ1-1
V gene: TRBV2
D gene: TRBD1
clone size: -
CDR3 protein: CASSMGQEWAFF
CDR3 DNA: TGTGCCAGCAGTATGGGACAGGAGTGGGCTTTCTTT

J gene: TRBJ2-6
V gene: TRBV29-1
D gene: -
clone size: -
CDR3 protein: CSAYSGANVLTF
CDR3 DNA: TGCAGCGCCTACTCTGGGGCCAACGTCCTGACTTTC

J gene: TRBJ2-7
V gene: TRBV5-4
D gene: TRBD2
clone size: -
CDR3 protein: CASSLVGGERNEQYF
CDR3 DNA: TGTGCCAGCAGCTTGGTCGGGGGGGAAAGGAACGAGCAGTACTTC

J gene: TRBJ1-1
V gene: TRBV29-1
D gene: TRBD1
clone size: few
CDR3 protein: CSAADRYTEAFF
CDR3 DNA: TGCAGCGCTGCGGACAGGTACACTGAAGCTTTCTTT

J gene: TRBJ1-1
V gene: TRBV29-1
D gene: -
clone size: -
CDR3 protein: CSVVVGSTEAFF
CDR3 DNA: TGCAGCGTTGTGGTGGGAAGCACTGAAGCTTTCTTT

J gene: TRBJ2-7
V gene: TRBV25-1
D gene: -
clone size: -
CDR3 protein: CASSEKGNRYEQYF
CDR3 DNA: TGTGCCAGCAGTGAAAAAGGGAATCGTTACGAGCAGTACTTC

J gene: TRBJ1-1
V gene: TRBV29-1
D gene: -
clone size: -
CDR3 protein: CSVALLTENTEAFF
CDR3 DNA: TGCAGCGTTGCCCTTCTGACAGAGAACACTGAAGCTTTCTTT

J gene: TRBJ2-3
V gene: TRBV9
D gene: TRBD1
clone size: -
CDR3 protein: CASSPRQGPPSTDTQYF
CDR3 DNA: TGTGCCAGCAGCCCTCGACAGGGACCTCCTAGCACAGATACGCAGTATTTT

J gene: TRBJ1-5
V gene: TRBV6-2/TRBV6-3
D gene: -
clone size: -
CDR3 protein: CASSYSVNQPQHF
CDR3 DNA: TGTGCCAGCAGTTACTCCGTCAATCAGCCCCAGCATTTT

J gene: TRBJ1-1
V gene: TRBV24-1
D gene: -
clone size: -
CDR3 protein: CATSDLGQKNTEAFF
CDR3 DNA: TGTGCCACCAGTGATCTCGGACAGAAGAACACTGAAGCTTTCTTT

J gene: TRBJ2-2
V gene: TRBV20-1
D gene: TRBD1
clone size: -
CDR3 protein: CSASGTGRTGELFF
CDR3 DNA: TGCAGTGCTTCCGGGACAGGGCGGACCGGGGAGCTGTTTTTT

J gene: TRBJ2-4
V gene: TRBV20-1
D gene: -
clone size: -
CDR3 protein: CSAQTEGTKNIQYF
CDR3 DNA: TGCAGTGCTCAAACCGAAGGGACAAAAAACATTCAGTACTTC

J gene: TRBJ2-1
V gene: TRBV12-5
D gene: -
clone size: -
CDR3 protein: CASGAPGGASYNEQFF
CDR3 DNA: TGTGCTAGTGGTGCTCCGGGCGGGGCATCCTACAATGAGCAGTTCTTC

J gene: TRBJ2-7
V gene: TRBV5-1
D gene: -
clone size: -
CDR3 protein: CASSLGPPYEQYF
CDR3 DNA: TGCGCCAGCAGCCTCGGACCCCCCTACGAGCAGTACTTC